These T cell receptor beta chains were read from a single sample in a study of blood T cell repertoires in COVID-19. Sequencing used immunoSEQ multiplex PCR; TCRdb keeps in-frame clones, though not all of them. Altogether 450,000 or so clones are present, less than 95% being singletons, with the ten largest covering under 0.7%. Source material: PBMCs or T cells enriched from blood (not recorded which). Receptor source: a man aged 18 to 29 who had recovered from COVID-19. The CDR3 runs from the conserved cysteine through the conserved F or W. A D gene is named only where the DNA matches it firmly. The size entry is marked missing in some rows and otherwise reads once, few, many or a size class.

d_call: .
clone_size: .
v_call: TRBV4-1
j_call: TRBJ2-7
cdr3_nt: TGCGCCAGCAGCCAAGCTAGGGGTCTTACCTACGAGCAGTACTTC
cdr3_aa: CASSQARGLTYEQYF

d_call: .
clone_size: .
v_call: TRBV5-1
j_call: TRBJ2-1
cdr3_nt: TGCGCCAGCAGCTCGGATGCCGGGACACCCAATGAGCAGTTCTTC
cdr3_aa: CASSSDAGTPNEQFF

d_call: TRBD1
clone_size: once
v_call: TRBV5-1
j_call: TRBJ1-5
cdr3_nt: TGCGCCAGCAGCCAAGGACAGGGCAATCAGCCCCAGCATTTT
cdr3_aa: CASSQGQGNQPQHF

d_call: TRBD1
clone_size: .
v_call: TRBV5-1
j_call: TRBJ1-3
cdr3_nt: TGCGCCAGCACCGTAACAGGGGATGCCGGAAACACCATATATTTT
cdr3_aa: CASTVTGDAGNTIYF

d_call: .
clone_size: .
v_call: TRBV4-1
j_call: TRBJ2-1
cdr3_nt: TGCGCCAGCAGCTCCCTAGTAAAGGGGATCTGGGATGAGCAGTTCTTC
cdr3_aa: CASSSLVKGIWDEQFF

d_call: .
clone_size: .
v_call: TRBV2
j_call: TRBJ1-5
cdr3_nt: TGTGCCAGCAGTGGGGAGGGGCCATATCAGCCCCAGCATTTT
cdr3_aa: CASSGEGPYQPQHF

d_call: TRBD2
clone_size: .
v_call: TRBV15
j_call: TRBJ2-5
cdr3_nt: TGTGCCACCAGCAGAGAATCGGGAGGGGCGGGGGAGACCCAGTACTTC
cdr3_aa: CATSRESGGAGETQYF

d_call: .
clone_size: .
v_call: TRBV18
j_call: TRBJ1-2
cdr3_nt: TGTGCCAGCTCTCCCGATCGGAACTATGGCTACACCTTC
cdr3_aa: CASSPDRNYGYTF

d_call: .
clone_size: .
v_call: TRBV3-1/TRBV3-2
j_call: TRBJ2-1
cdr3_nt: TGTGCCAGCAGCCAATGGCACAATGAGCAGTTCTTC
cdr3_aa: CASSQWHNEQFF

d_call: TRBD1
clone_size: .
v_call: TRBV18
j_call: TRBJ1-6
cdr3_nt: TGTGCCAGCTCAGCAACCCCGCCGGGACAGGTTAATTCACCCCTCCACTTT
cdr3_aa: CASSATPPGQVNSPLHF

d_call: .
clone_size: .
v_call: TRBV5-1
j_call: TRBJ1-1
cdr3_nt: TGCGCCAGCAGCTTCGATCTCCCGGGTGGGTCTGAAGCCTTCTTT
cdr3_aa: CASSFDLPGGSEAFF

d_call: TRBD1
clone_size: .
v_call: TRBV27
j_call: TRBJ2-6
cdr3_nt: TGTGCCAGCAGTCCGCCGCCCCGGGACAGGGGGCCTTATGGGGCCAACGTCCTGACTTTC
cdr3_aa: CASSPPPRDRGPYGANVLTF

d_call: .
clone_size: .
v_call: TRBV27
j_call: TRBJ1-2
cdr3_nt: TGTGCCAGCGCTGAGCCGGGAAGGCGTAATGGCTACACCTTC
cdr3_aa: CASAEPGRRNGYTF

d_call: TRBD1
clone_size: .
v_call: TRBV7-8
j_call: TRBJ1-1
cdr3_nt: TGTGCCAGCAGCTTTCATCGGCTAGGTGACAGGGTCTTTCCCGAAGCTTTCTTT
cdr3_aa: CASSFHRLGDRVFPEAFF

d_call: TRBD1
clone_size: once
v_call: TRBV5-1
j_call: TRBJ2-2
cdr3_nt: TGCGCCAGCAAGGGCACAGGGGGGACCGGGGAGCTGTTTTTT
cdr3_aa: CASKGTGGTGELFF

d_call: TRBD1
clone_size: .
v_call: TRBV11-3
j_call: TRBJ1-2
cdr3_nt: TGTGCCAGCAGCCGACAGGGGGGCTATGGCTACACCTTC
cdr3_aa: CASSRQGGYGYTF

d_call: .
clone_size: .
v_call: TRBV7-3
j_call: TRBJ1-6
cdr3_nt: TGTGCCAGCAGCCAGGCTCAGGGTTCACCCCTCCACTTT
cdr3_aa: CASSQAQGSPLHF

d_call: TRBD1
clone_size: .
v_call: TRBV28
j_call: TRBJ2-3
cdr3_nt: TGTGCCAGCAGTTTGGACAGGGGGCGAATTGATACGCAGTATTTT
cdr3_aa: CASSLDRGRIDTQYF

d_call: .
clone_size: .
v_call: TRBV5-1
j_call: TRBJ2-2
cdr3_nt: TGCGCCAGCTCCGACTACTCGAACACCGGGGAGCTGTTTTTT
cdr3_aa: CASSDYSNTGELFF

d_call: .
clone_size: few
v_call: TRBV3-1/TRBV3-2
j_call: TRBJ1-1
cdr3_nt: TGTGCCAGCAGCCACAGGAACACTGAAGCTTTCTTT
cdr3_aa: CASSHRNTEAFF

d_call: .
clone_size: .
v_call: TRBV24-1
j_call: TRBJ1-5
cdr3_nt: TGTGCCACCAGCCCTGCCGGTGGGGGCCATCAGCCCCAGCATTTT
cdr3_aa: CATSPAGGGHQPQHF

d_call: TRBD1
clone_size: .
v_call: TRBV29-1
j_call: TRBJ2-7
cdr3_nt: TGCAGCGTCTCCGGGACAGGGTTCGAGCAGTACTTC
cdr3_aa: CSVSGTGFEQYF

d_call: .
clone_size: .
v_call: TRBV5-1
j_call: TRBJ2-1
cdr3_nt: TGCGCCAGCAGCTTAAATAGCGCGGGTCAAGAGCAGTTCTTC
cdr3_aa: CASSLNSAGQEQFF

d_call: TRBD1
clone_size: .
v_call: TRBV6-5
j_call: TRBJ1-5
cdr3_nt: TGTGCCAGCAGCCCCGGGACAGATAGCAATCAGCCCCAGCATTTT
cdr3_aa: CASSPGTDSNQPQHF

d_call: .
clone_size: .
v_call: TRBV5-1
j_call: TRBJ2-1
cdr3_nt: TGCGCCAGCAGCTTGACGGGAGTTTACAATGAGCAGTTCTTC
cdr3_aa: CASSLTGVYNEQFF

d_call: .
clone_size: .
v_call: TRBV20-1
j_call: TRBJ1-1
cdr3_nt: TGCAGTGCACGACGGGCTGAAGCTTTCTTT
cdr3_aa: CSARRAEAFF

d_call: TRBD1
clone_size: .
v_call: TRBV2
j_call: TRBJ1-6
cdr3_nt: TGTGCCAGCAGGCCGACAGGGAGCGGCTCACCCCTCCACTTT
cdr3_aa: CASRPTGSGSPLHF

d_call: .
clone_size: .
v_call: TRBV11-2
j_call: TRBJ2-5
cdr3_nt: TGTGCCAGCAGCCGGACTGGATCTTACCAAGAGACCCAGTACTTC
cdr3_aa: CASSRTGSYQETQYF

d_call: .
clone_size: .
v_call: TRBV6-5
j_call: TRBJ1-6
cdr3_nt: TGTGCCAGCACTTCGACGGGGAATAATTCACCCCTCCACTTT
cdr3_aa: CASTSTGNNSPLHF

d_call: TRBD2
clone_size: .
v_call: TRBV9
j_call: TRBJ2-1
cdr3_nt: TGTGCCAGCAGCGTAGCTCTTGGTCGGGAGGGCGATGAGCAGTTCTTC
cdr3_aa: CASSVALGREGDEQFF

d_call: .
clone_size: .
v_call: TRBV5-6
j_call: TRBJ2-7
cdr3_nt: TGTGCCAGCAGCTCTTTGGTGGAGGAAGAGCAGTACTTC
cdr3_aa: CASSSLVEEEQYF

d_call: .
clone_size: once
v_call: TRBV19
j_call: TRBJ1-6
cdr3_nt: TGTGCCAGTCAGGGCAGGCTGGATTCACCCCTCCACTTT
cdr3_aa: CASQGRLDSPLHF

d_call: .
clone_size: .
v_call: TRBV21-1
j_call: TRBJ2-7
cdr3_nt: TGTGCCAGCAGCAACAACAGGTTTCACTACGAGCAGTACTTC
cdr3_aa: CASSNNRFHYEQYF

d_call: .
clone_size: .
v_call: TRBV9
j_call: TRBJ1-1
cdr3_nt: TGTGCCAGCAGCGTAGTTGGAGCGGAGGGGACTGAAGCTTTCTTT
cdr3_aa: CASSVVGAEGTEAFF

d_call: .
clone_size: once
v_call: TRBV3-1/TRBV3-2
j_call: TRBJ2-1
cdr3_nt: TGTGCCAGCAGCTTGAGGGGGAGGGGTCGCTACAATGAGCAGTTCTTC
cdr3_aa: CASSLRGRGRYNEQFF

d_call: TRBD1
clone_size: .
v_call: TRBV28
j_call: TRBJ1-5
cdr3_nt: TGTGCCAGCACCACGGGACAGACCCCTCGGGGCAATCAGCCCCAGCATTTT
cdr3_aa: CASTTGQTPRGNQPQHF

d_call: .
clone_size: many
v_call: TRBV20-1
j_call: TRBJ1-4
cdr3_nt: TGCAGTGCTAGGGGGCACCAAAAACTGTTTTTT
cdr3_aa: CSARGHQKLFF

d_call: TRBD1
clone_size: .
v_call: TRBV30
j_call: TRBJ1-1
cdr3_nt: TGTGCCTCGACGCCGGGACAGGAGGCTTTCTTT
cdr3_aa: CASTPGQEAFF

d_call: .
clone_size: .
v_call: TRBV6-5
j_call: TRBJ2-3
cdr3_nt: TGTGCCAGCAGTTACAGCGTCTCAGATACGCAGTATTTT
cdr3_aa: CASSYSVSDTQYF

d_call: TRBD1
clone_size: .
v_call: TRBV29-1
j_call: TRBJ2-6
cdr3_nt: TGCAGCGTTGTATCCGGGACAGAGTCTGGGGCCAACGTCCTGACTTTC
cdr3_aa: CSVVSGTESGANVLTF

d_call: TRBD2
clone_size: .
v_call: TRBV7-6
j_call: TRBJ2-1
cdr3_nt: TGTGCCAGCAGCGACGACGGTTCTGCGGGAGCGGTGTTTATGTATGAGGATGAGCAGTTCTTC
cdr3_aa: CASSDDGSAGAVFMYEDEQFF

d_call: TRBD1
clone_size: .
v_call: TRBV2
j_call: TRBJ1-2
cdr3_nt: TGTGCCAGGGGCGGGACAGACAGATTCTATGGCTACACCTTC
cdr3_aa: CARGGTDRFYGYTF

d_call: .
clone_size: .
v_call: TRBV15
j_call: TRBJ2-7
cdr3_nt: TGTGCCACCAGCAGAGATCGGGGTTCAGGCTACGAGCAGTACTTC
cdr3_aa: CATSRDRGSGYEQYF

d_call: .
clone_size: .
v_call: TRBV7-3
j_call: TRBJ1-3
cdr3_nt: TGTGCCAGCAGCCTGGGAGTTGGAAACACCATATATTTT
cdr3_aa: CASSLGVGNTIYF

d_call: TRBD1
clone_size: .
v_call: TRBV24-1
j_call: TRBJ1-5
cdr3_nt: TGTGCCACCAGCCACGGACAGGGGGCGCGTTACGGCAATCAGCCCCAGCATTTT
cdr3_aa: CATSHGQGARYGNQPQHF

d_call: .
clone_size: .
v_call: TRBV2
j_call: TRBJ2-7
cdr3_nt: TGTGCCAGCAGTCTAAGCACGTACGAGCAGTACTTC
cdr3_aa: CASSLSTYEQYF

d_call: TRBD1
clone_size: .
v_call: TRBV2
j_call: TRBJ2-7
cdr3_nt: TGTGCCAGCAAAAACACAGGGGTTGGTTACGAGCAGTACTTC
cdr3_aa: CASKNTGVGYEQYF

d_call: .
clone_size: .
v_call: TRBV11-2
j_call: TRBJ1-2
cdr3_nt: TGTGCCAGCAGCTCGGTGGGGCGCTATGGCTACACCTTC
cdr3_aa: CASSSVGRYGYTF

d_call: TRBD1
clone_size: .
v_call: TRBV10-3
j_call: TRBJ2-3
cdr3_nt: TGTGCCATCAGGACGGACAGGGGATTTAGCACAGATACGCAGTATTTT
cdr3_aa: CAIRTDRGFSTDTQYF

d_call: .
clone_size: .
v_call: TRBV18
j_call: TRBJ2-7
cdr3_nt: TGTGCCAGCTCACCACCCGGGACTTCCTACGAGCAGTACTTC
cdr3_aa: CASSPPGTSYEQYF

d_call: .
clone_size: .
v_call: TRBV1
j_call: TRBJ1-2
cdr3_nt: TGCACCAGCAGCCAGTCCCGGGACAGGGTTTTTAGGATCTATGGCTACACCTTC
cdr3_aa: CTSSQSRDRVFRIYGYTF

d_call: .
clone_size: .
v_call: TRBV11-2
j_call: TRBJ1-4
cdr3_nt: TGTGCCAGCAGCTTATTCGCAGCTAATGAAAAACTGTTTTTT
cdr3_aa: CASSLFAANEKLFF

d_call: .
clone_size: .
v_call: TRBV12-3/TRBV12-4
j_call: TRBJ1-2
cdr3_nt: TGTGCCAGCACCCTGAGACGAGGTAATGGCTACACCTTC
cdr3_aa: CASTLRRGNGYTF

d_call: .
clone_size: .
v_call: TRBV2
j_call: TRBJ2-2
cdr3_nt: TGTGCCAGCAGACCCGGCAGCGCGGAGCTGTTTTTT
cdr3_aa: CASRPGSAELFF

d_call: .
clone_size: once
v_call: TRBV3-1/TRBV3-2
j_call: TRBJ2-2
cdr3_nt: TGTGCCAGCAGCCAAGATCCGGAGTACACCGGGGAGCTGTTTTTT
cdr3_aa: CASSQDPEYTGELFF

d_call: .
clone_size: .
v_call: TRBV10-3
j_call: TRBJ2-3
cdr3_nt: TGTGCCATCAGTGAGTTAGAGACAGGCACAGATACGCAGTATTTT
cdr3_aa: CAISELETGTDTQYF

d_call: .
clone_size: .
v_call: TRBV19
j_call: TRBJ2-2
cdr3_nt: TGTGCCAGTAGTATAGTGTTTGAATCGGGCGGGGAGCTGTTTTTT
cdr3_aa: CASSIVFESGGELFF

d_call: .
clone_size: .
v_call: TRBV28
j_call: TRBJ2-2
cdr3_nt: TGTGCCAGCAGTTTATGGCAGGGCGTTCACGGGGAGCTGTTTTTT
cdr3_aa: CASSLWQGVHGELFF